The TCR beta chain described here comes from a study of post-analysis software for immune sequencing data. The CDR3 is made up of 11 amino acids. Germline lookup yields CDR1 DFQATT and CDR2 SNEGSKA (reference sequence). With 5 bases removed from V and 6 bases from J, the gap between germline ends came to 5 bases. Ten or more counts support this clonotype. Its antigen is not identified. Unique molecular identifiers were carried by the TCR beta cDNA libraries. T cells numbering roughly 0.95 to 10 million yielded roughly 0.5 million cDNA molecules. TCRdb used MiXCR to reprocess the PCR reads, holding one entry per CDR3 protein. The table includes 150,000 to 200,000 distinct CDR3 sequences, 25% to 35% detected once. Points from the study as a whole: A handful of TRBV segments appeared more often in patients than in controls, and TRBV5-6, TRBV5-1 and TRBV20-1 were among these. Among multiple sclerosis patients, normalized Chao1 diversity was significantly below that of controls.

The sequence was obtained from a girl aged 10 to 17 with multiple sclerosis. The gene calls are TRBV20-1 and TRBJ1-6; D unresolved. Sequencing was performed on blood. CDR3 in amino acids: CSAVANSPLHF. The DNA of the CDR3 is TGCAGTGCTGTAGCTAATTCACCCCTCCACTTT.